The clone carrying this TCR beta chain was seen only once. This record comes from a study of identical twins. MiXCR, applied by TCRdb to the 5' RACE reads, yields one record per CDR3 protein. The profile shows 520,000 or so distinct CDR3 sequences, less than 25% of them singletons. V was cut by 3 bases and J by 6 bases, with 12 bases left in between. Germline CDR1 and CDR2: SGDLS and YYNGEE. CDR3 length equals 13 residues. The sample was also reused in another study, on T cells expressing NK-cell markers. That work adds: Eight donors were sequenced, seven testing HCMV-seropositive and one testing seronegative. Dominant NKG2C+ clonotypes accounted for roughly 1.0-7.0% of CD8+ T cells in 5 to 7 donors. HCMV specificity of the expanded NKG2C+ T cell clones was not established.

Sequenced input: CD4+ T cells sorted from blood. The chain joins TRBV9 to TRBJ1-2; tentative D call: TRBD1 (6 bases). This receptor was identified in a woman aged 18-29 years in good health. The CDR3 DNA sequence: TGTGCCAGCAGCGCTAACAGGGATGATGGCTACACCTTC. Translated: CASSANRDDGYTF. The full variable domain, rest sourced from reference TRBV9 and TRBJ1-2, is DSGVTQTPKHLITATGQRVTLRCSPRSGDLSVYWYQQSLDQGLQFLIQYYNGEERAKGNILERFSAQQFPDLHSELNLSSLELGDSALYFCASSANRDDGYTFGSGTRLTVV.